The entry below gives a single TCR beta chain sequence along with its context. The record originates from a study of blood T cell repertoires in COVID-19. Generated by immunoSEQ multiplex PCR, the TCRdb table keeps only in-frame clones and is missing some. The top ten clones hold approximately 1.2% of a sample with 400,000 to 450,000 clones, around 87% of them seen once. The germline CDR1 and CDR2 sequences are KGHSH and LQKENI. The CDR3 is 14 amino acids. Losses at the gene ends were 5 bases for V and 2 bases for J; bases not matched to a gene: 0. This TCR was sampled from a man aged 25-40 years who had recovered from COVID-19. This sequence joins TRBV18 and TRBJ2-7; the match to TRBD2 covers 13 bases. The sequencing input was PBMCs or T cells enriched from blood (not recorded which). The CDR3 DNA follows: TGTGCCAGCTCAACTAGCGGGAGGGCCTACGAGCAGTACTTC. Translation: CASSTSGRAYEQYF.